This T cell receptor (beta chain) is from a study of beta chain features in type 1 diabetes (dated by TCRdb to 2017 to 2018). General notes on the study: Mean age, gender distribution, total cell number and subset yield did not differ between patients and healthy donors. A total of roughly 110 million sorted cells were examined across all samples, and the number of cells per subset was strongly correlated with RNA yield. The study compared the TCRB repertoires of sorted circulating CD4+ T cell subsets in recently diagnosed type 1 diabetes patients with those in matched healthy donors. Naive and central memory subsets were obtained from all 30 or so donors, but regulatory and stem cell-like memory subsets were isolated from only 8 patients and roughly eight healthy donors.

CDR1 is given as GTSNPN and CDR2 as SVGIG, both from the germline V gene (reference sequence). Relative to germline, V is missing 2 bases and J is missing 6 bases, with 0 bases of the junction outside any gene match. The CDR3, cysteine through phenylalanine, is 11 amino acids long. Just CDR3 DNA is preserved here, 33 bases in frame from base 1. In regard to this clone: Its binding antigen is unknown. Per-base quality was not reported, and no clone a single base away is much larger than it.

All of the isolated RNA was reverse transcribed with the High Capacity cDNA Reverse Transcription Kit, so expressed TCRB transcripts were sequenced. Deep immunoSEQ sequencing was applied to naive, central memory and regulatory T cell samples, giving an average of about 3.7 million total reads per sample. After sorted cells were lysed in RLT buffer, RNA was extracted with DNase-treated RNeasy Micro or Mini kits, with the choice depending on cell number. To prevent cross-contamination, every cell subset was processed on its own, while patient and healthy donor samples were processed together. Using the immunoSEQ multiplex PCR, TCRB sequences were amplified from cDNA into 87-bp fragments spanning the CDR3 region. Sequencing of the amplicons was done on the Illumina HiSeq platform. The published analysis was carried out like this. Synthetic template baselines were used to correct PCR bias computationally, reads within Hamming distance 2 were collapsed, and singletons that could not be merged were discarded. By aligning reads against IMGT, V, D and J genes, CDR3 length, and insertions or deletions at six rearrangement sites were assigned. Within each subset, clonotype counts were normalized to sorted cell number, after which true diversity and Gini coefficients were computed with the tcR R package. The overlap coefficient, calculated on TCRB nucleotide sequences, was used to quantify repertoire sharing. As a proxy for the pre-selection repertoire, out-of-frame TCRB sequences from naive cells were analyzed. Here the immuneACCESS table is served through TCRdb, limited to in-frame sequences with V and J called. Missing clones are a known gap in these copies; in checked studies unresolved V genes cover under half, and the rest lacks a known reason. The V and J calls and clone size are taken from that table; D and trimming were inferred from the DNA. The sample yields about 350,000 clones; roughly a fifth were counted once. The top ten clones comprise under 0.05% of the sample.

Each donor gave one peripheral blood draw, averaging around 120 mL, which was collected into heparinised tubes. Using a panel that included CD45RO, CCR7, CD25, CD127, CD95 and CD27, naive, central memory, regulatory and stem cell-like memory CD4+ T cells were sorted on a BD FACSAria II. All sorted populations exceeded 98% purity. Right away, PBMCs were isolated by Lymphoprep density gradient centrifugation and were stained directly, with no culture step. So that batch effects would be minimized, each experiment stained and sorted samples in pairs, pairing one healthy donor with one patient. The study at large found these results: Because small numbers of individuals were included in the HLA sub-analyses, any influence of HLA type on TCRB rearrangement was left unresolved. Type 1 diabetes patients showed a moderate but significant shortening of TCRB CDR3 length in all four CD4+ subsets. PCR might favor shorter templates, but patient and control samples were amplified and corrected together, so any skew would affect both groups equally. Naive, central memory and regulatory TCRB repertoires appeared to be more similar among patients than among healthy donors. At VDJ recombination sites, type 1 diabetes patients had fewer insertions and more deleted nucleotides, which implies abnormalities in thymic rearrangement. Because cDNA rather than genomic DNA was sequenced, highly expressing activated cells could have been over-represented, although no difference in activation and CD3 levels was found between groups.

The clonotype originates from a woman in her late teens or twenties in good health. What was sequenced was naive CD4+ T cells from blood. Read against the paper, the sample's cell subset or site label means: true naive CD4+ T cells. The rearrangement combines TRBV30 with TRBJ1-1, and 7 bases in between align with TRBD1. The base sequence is TGTGCCTGGAGTAGGGGGCCTGAAGCTTTCTTT. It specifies CAWSRGPEAFF.